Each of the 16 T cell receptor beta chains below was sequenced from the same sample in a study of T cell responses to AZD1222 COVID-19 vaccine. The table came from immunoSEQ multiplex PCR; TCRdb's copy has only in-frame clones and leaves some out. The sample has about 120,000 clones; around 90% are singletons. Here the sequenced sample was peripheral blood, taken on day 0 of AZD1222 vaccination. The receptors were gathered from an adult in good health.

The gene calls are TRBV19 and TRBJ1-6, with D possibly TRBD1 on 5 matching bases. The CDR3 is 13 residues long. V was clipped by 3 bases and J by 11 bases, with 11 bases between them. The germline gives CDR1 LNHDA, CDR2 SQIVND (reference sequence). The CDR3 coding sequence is TGTGCCAGTAGTATCGGGACGGAAGCACCCCTCCACTTT. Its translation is CASSIGTEAPLHF. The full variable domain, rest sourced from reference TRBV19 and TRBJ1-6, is DGGITQSPKYLFRKEGQNVTLSCEQNLNHDAMYWYRQDPGQGLRLIYYSQIVNDFQKGDIAEGYSVSREKKESFPLTVTSAQKNPTAFYLCASSIGTEAPLHFGNGTRLTVT.

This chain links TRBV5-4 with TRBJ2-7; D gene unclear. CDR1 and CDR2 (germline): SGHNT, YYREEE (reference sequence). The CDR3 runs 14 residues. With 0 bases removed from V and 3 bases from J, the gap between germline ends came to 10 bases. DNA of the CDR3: TGTGCCAGCAGCTTGGAGGTGGTGAACTACGAGCAGTACTTC. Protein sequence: CASSLEVVNYEQYF. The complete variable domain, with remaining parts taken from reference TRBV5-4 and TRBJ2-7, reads ETGVTQSPTHLIKTRGQQVTLRCSSQSGHNTVSWYQQALGQGPQFIFQYYREEENGRGNFPPRFSGLQFPNYSSELNVNALELDDSALYLCASSLEVVNYEQYFGPGTRLTVT.

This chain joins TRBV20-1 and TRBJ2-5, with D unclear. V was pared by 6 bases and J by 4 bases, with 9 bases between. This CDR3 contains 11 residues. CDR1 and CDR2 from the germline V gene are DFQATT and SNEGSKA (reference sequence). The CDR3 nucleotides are TGCAGTGCCAGCGCTTTAGAGACCCAGTACTTC. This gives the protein CSASALETQYF.

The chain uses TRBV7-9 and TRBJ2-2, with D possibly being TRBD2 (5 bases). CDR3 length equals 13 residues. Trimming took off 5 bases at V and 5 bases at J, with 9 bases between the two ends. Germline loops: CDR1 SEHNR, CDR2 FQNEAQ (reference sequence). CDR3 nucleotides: TGTGCCAGCAGCCTTCCGGGGACCGGGGAGCTGTTTTTT. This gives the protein CASSLPGTGELFF. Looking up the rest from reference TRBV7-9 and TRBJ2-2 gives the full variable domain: DTGVSQNPRHKITKRGQNVTFRCDPISEHNRLYWYRQTLGQGPEFLTYFQNEAQLEKSRLLSDRFSAERPKGSFSTLEIQRTEQGDSAMYLCASSLPGTGELFFGEGSRLTVL.

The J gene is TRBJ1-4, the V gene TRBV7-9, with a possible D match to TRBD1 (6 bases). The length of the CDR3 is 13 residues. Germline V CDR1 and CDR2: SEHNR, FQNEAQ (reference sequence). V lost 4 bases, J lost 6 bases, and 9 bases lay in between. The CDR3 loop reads CASSSGTYEKLFF. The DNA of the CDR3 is TGTGCCAGCAGCTCGGGGACATATGAAAAACTGTTTTTT. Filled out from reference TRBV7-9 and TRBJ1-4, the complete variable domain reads DTGVSQNPRHKITKRGQNVTFRCDPISEHNRLYWYRQTLGQGPEFLTYFQNEAQLEKSRLLSDRFSAERPKGSFSTLEIQRTEQGDSAMYLCASSSGTYEKLFFGSGTQLSVL.

This chain's CDR3 is CAWSLGISSYEQYF. For the CDR3, the DNA is TGTGCCTGGAGTCTAGGAATCAGCTCCTACGAGCAGTACTTC. The chain joins TRBV30 to TRBJ2-7, with D unresolved. The V gene's germline CDR1 is GTSNPN and CDR2 SVGIG (reference sequence). The CDR3 length is 14 residues. Trimming removed 2 bases at V and 0 bases at J, with 11 bases between.

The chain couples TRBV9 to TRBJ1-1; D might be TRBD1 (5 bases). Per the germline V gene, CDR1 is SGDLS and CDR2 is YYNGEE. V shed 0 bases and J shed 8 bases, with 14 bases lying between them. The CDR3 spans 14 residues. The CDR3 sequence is CASSVVAAGREAFF. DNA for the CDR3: TGTGCCAGCAGCGTAGTAGCCGCAGGGAGAGAAGCTTTCTTT.

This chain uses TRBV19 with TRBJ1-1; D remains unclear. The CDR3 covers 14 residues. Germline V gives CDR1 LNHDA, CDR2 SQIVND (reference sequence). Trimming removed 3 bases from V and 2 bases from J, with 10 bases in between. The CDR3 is CASSMGLGNTEAFF. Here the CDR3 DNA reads TGTGCCAGTAGTATGGGCTTAGGTAACACTGAAGCTTTCTTT.

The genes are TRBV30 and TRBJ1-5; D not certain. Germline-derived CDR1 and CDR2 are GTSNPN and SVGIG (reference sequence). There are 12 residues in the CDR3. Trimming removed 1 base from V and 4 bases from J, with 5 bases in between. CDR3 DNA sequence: TGTGCCTGGAGTGACGTAAATCAGCCCCAGCATTTT. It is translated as CAWSDVNQPQHF. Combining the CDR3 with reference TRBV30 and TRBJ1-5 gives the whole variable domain SQTIHQWPATLVQPVGSPLSLECTVEGTSNPNLYWYRQAAGRGLQLLFYSVGIGQISSEVPQNLSASRPQDRQFILSSKKLLLSDSGFYLCAWSDVNQPQHFGDGTRLSIL.

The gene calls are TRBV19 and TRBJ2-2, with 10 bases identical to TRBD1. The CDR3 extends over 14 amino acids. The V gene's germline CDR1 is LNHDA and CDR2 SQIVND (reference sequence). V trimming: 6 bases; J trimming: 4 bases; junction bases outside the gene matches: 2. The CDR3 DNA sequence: TGTGCCAGTAGGGACAGGGGGAGCACCGGGGAGCTGTTTTTT. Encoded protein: CASRDRGSTGELFF.

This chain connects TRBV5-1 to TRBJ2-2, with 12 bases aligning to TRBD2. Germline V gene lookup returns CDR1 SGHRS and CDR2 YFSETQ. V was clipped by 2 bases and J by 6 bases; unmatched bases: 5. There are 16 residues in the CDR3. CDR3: CASSFVLAGGPGELFF. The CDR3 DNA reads TGCGCCAGCAGCTTCGTTCTAGCGGGAGGGCCCGGGGAGCTGTTTTTT.

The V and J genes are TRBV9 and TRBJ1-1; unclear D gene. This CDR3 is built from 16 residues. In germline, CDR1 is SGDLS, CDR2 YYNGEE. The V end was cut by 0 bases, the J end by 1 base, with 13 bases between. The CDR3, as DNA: TGTGCCAGCAGCGTAGAATATCGGGGAGGGAACACTGAAGCTTTCTTT. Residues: CASSVEYRGGNTEAFF. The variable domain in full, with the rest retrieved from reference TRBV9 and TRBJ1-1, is DSGVTQTPKHLITATGQRVTLRCSPRSGDLSVYWYQQSLDQGLQFLIQYYNGEERAKGNILERFSAQQFPDLHSELNLSSLELGDSALYFCASSVEYRGGNTEAFFGQGTRLTVV.

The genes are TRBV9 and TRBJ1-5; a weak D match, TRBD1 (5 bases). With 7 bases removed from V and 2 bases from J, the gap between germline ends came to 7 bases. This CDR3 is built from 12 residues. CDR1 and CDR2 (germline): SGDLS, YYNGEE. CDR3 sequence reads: CASGDGNQPQHF. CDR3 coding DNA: TGTGCCAGCGGGGACGGCAATCAGCCCCAGCATTTT. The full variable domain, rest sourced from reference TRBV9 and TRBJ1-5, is DSGVTQTPKHLITATGQRVTLRCSPRSGDLSVYWYQQSLDQGLQFLIQYYNGEERAKGNILERFSAQQFPDLHSELNLSSLELGDSALYFCASGDGNQPQHFGDGTRLSIL.

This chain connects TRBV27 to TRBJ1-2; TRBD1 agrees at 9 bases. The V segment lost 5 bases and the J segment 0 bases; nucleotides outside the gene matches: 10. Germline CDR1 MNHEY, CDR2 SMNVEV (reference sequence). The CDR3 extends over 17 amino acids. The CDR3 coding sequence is TGTGCCAGCAGTCCGTGGGCGGGACAGGGAGCTAACTATGGCTACACCTTC. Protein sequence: CASSPWAGQGANYGYTF.

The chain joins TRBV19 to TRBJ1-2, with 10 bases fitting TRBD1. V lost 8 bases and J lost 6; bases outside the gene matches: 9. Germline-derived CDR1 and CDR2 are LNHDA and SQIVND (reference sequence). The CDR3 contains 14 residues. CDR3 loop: CASEMTGGIHGYTF. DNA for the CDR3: TGTGCCAGTGAGATGACAGGGGGCATCCATGGCTACACCTTC.

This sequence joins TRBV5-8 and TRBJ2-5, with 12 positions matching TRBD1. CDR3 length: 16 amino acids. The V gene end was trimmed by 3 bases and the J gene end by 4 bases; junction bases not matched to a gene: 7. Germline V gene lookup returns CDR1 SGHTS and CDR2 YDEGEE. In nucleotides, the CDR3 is TGTGCCAGCAGCTCCACGGGGACAGGGGGCGGAGAGACCCAGTACTTC. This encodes CASSSTGTGGGETQYF.